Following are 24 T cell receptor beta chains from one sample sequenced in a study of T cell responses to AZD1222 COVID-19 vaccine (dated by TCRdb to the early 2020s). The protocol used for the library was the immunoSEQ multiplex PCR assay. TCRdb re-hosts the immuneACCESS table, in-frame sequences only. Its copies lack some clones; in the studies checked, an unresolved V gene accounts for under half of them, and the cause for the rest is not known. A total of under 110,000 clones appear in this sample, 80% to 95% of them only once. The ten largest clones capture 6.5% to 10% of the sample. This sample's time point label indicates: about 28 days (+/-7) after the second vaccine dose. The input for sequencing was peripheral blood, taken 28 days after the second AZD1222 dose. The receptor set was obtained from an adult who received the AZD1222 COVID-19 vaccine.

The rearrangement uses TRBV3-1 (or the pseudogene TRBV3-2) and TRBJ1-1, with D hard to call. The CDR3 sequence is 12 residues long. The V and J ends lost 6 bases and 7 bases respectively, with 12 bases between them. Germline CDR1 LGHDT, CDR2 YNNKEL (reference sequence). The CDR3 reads CASSRGKNEAFF. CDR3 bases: TGTGCCAGCAGTCGGGGAAAAAATGAAGCTTTCTTT.

CDR3 sequence: CASSYGKQTNQPQHF. In DNA form, the CDR3 reads TGCGCCAGCAGCTACGGGAAGCAGACCAATCAGCCCCAGCATTTT. J is TRBJ1-5 and V is TRBV4-1; D remains unclear. This CDR3 has 15 residues. V was shortened by 5 bases and J by 3 bases, with 14 bases between the two germline ends. The germline V gene has CDR1 MGHRA and CDR2 YSYEKL.

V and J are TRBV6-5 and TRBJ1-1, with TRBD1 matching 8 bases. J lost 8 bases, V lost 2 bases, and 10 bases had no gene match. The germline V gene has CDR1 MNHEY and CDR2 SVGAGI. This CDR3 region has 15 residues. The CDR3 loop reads CASSYPGQEIGEAFF. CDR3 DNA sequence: TGTGCCAGCAGTTACCCGGGACAGGAGATCGGGGAAGCTTTCTTT.

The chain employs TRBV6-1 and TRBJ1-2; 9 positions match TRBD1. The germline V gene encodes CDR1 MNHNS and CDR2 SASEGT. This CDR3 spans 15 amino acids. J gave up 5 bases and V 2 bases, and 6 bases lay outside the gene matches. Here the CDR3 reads CASSERLQGAYGYTF. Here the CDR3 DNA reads TGTGCCAGCAGTGAACGGCTACAGGGGGCGTATGGCTACACCTTC.

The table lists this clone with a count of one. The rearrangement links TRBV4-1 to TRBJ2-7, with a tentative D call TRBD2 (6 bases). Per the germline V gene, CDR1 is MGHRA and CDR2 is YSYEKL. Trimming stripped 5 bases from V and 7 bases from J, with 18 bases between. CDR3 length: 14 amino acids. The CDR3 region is CASSAQEEGREQYF. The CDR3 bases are TGCGCCAGCAGCGCACAGGAGGAGGGTAGGGAGCAGTACTTC.

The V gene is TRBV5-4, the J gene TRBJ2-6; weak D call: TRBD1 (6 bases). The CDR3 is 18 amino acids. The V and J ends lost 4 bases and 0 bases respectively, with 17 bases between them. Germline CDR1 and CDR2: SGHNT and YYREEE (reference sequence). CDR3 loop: CASSGKGVNPSGANVLTF. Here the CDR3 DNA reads TGTGCCAGCAGCGGAAAGGGGGTGAATCCCTCTGGGGCCAACGTCCTGACTTTC. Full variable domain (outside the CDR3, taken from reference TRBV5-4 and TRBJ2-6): ETGVTQSPTHLIKTRGQQVTLRCSSQSGHNTVSWYQQALGQGPQFIFQYYREEENGRGNFPPRFSGLQFPNYSSELNVNALELDDSALYLCASSGKGVNPSGANVLTFGAGSRLTVL.

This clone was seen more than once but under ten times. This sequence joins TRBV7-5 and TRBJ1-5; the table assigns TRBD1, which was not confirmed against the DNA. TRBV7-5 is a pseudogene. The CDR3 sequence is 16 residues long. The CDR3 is CVRSQWLAYSNQPQHF. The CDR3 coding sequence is TGTGTCAGAAGCCAATGGCTGGCTTATAGCAATCAGCCCCAGCATTTT.

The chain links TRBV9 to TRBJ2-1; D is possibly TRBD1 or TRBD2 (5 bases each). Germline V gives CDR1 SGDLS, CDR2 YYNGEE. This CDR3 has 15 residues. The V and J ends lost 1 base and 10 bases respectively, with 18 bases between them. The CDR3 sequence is CASSVLGQGAVEQFF. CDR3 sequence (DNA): TGTGCCAGCAGCGTATTGGGGCAGGGAGCGGTCGAGCAGTTCTTC.

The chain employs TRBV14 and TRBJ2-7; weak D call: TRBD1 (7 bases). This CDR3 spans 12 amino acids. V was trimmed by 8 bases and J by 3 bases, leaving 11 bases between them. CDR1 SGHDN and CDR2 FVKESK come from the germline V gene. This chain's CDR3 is CASAGQHYEQYF. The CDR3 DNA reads TGTGCCAGCGCGGGACAGCACTACGAGCAGTACTTC.

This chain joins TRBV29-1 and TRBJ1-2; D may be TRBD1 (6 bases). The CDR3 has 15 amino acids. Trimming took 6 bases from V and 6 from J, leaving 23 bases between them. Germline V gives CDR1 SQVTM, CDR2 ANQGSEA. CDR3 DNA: TGCAGCGTGGGAGGGTTCGGGGGCTTTATGGATGGCTACACCTTC. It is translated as CSVGGFGGFMDGYTF.

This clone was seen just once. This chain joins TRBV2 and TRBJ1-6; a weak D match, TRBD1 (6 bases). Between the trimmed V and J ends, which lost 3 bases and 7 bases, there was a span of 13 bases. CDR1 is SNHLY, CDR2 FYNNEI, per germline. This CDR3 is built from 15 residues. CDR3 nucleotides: TGTGCCAGCAGTGACGAGGGGCAGGGGAATTCACCCCTCCACTTT. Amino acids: CASSDEGQGNSPLHF.

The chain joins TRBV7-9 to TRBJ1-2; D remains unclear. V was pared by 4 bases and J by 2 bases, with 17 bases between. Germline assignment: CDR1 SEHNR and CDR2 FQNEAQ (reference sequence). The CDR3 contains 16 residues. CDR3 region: CASSSDLGRRNYGYTF. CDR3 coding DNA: TGTGCCAGCAGCTCCGACCTCGGACGCCGGAACTATGGCTACACCTTC. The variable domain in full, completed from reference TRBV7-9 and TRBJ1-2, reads DTGVSQNPRHKITKRGQNVTFRCDPISEHNRLYWYRQTLGQGPEFLTYFQNEAQLEKSRLLSDRFSAERPKGSFSTLEIQRTEQGDSAMYLCASSSDLGRRNYGYTFGSGTRLTVV.

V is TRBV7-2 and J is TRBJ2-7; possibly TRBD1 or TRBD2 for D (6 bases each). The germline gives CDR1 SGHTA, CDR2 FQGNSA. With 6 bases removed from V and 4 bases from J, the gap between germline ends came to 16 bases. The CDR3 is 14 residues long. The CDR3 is CASRVWGAGYEQYF. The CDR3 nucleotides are TGTGCCAGCAGGGTTTGGGGGGCCGGGTACGAGCAGTACTTC.

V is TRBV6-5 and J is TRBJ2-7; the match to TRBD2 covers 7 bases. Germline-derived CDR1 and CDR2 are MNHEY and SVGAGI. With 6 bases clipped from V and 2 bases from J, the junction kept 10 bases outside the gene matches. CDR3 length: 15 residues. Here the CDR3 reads CASRGSGGYTYEQYF. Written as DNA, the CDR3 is TGTGCCAGCAGAGGATCGGGGGGTTACACCTACGAGCAGTACTTC.

DNA of the CDR3: TGTGCCAGTAGCCTGCCCTGGGCGGACCACCCCGAAAAACTGTTTTTT. It codes for CASSLPWADHPEKLFF. The chain recombines TRBV19 with TRBJ1-4, with D unclear. Trimming pared 6 bases from V and 8 bases from J, leaving 22 bases between. The CDR3 sequence is 16 residues long. Germline CDR1 reads LNHDA; CDR2 reads SQIVND (reference sequence).

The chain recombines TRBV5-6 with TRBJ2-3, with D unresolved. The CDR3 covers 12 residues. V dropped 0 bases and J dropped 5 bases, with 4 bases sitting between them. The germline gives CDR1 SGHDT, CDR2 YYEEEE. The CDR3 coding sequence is TGTGCCAGCAGCTTGGGAGGAGATACGCAGTATTTT. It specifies CASSLGGDTQYF.

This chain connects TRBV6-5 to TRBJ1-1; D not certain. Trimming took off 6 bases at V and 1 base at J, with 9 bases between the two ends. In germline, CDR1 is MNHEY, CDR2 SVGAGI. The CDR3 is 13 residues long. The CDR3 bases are TGTGCCAGCAGCATGACCGAGAACACTGAAGCTTTCTTT. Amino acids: CASSMTENTEAFF.

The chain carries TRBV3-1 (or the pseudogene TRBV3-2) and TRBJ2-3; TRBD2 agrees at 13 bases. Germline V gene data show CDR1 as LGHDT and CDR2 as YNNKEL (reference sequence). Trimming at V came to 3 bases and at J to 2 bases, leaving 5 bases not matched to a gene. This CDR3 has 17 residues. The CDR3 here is CASSQRGTSGATDTQYF. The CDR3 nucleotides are TGTGCCAGCAGCCAGAGGGGGACTAGCGGGGCCACAGATACGCAGTATTTT.

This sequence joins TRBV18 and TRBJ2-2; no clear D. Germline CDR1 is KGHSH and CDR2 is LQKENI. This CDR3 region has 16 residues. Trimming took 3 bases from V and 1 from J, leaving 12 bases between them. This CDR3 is CASSPQDPRNTGELFF. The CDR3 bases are TGTGCCAGCTCACCCCAGGACCCCCGGAACACCGGGGAGCTGTTTTTT.

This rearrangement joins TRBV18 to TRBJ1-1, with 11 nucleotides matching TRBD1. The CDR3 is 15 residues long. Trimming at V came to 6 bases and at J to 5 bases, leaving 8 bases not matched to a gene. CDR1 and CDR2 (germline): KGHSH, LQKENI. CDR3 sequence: CASSLRTGGETEAFF. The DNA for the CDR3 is TGTGCCAGCTCTCTACGGACAGGGGGCGAGACTGAAGCTTTCTTT.

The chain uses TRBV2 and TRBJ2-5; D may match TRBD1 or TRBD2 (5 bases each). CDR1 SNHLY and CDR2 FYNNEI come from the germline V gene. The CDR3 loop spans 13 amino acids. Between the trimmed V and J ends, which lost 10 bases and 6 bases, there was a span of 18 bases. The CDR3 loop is CATWDGLRKTQYF. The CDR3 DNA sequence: TGTGCCACCTGGGACGGCCTCAGGAAGACCCAGTACTTC. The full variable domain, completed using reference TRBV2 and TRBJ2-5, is EPEVTQTPSHQVTQMGQEVILRCVPISNHLYFYWYRQILGQKVEFLVSFYNNEISEKSEIFDDQFSVERPDGSNFTLKIRSTKLEDSAMYFCATWDGLRKTQYFGPGTRLLVL.

The DNA for the CDR3 is TGTGCCAGCAGCCTACAGCCGACAGGGGGAAATACCGGGGAGCTGTTTTTT. Translation: CASSLQPTGGNTGELFF. The chain employs TRBV9 and TRBJ2-2; 9 nucleotides agree with TRBD1. This CDR3 has 17 residues. The V gene's germline CDR1 is SGDLS and CDR2 YYNGEE. V trimming: 4 bases; J trimming: 5 bases; junction bases outside the gene matches: 12.

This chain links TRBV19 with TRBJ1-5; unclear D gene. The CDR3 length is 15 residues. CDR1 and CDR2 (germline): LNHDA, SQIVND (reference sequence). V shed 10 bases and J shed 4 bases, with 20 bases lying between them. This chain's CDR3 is CATETLDGPNQPQHF. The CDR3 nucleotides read TGTGCCACCGAGACCCTGGACGGGCCAAATCAGCCCCAGCATTTT.

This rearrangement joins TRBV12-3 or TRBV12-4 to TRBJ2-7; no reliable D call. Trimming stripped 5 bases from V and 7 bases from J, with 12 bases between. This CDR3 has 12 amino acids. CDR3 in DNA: TGTGCCAGCAGTACGAATACTGTAGAGCAGTACTTC. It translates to CASSTNTVEQYF.